This TCR beta chain was captured by sequencing in a study of cytomegalovirus exposure and HLA in healthy donors. About the study: A data release that came early held tens of millions of unique TCRs from HLA-typed donors. Points from the study as a whole: It was reportedly the case that the classifier diagnosed cytomegalovirus status with high specificity and sensitivity. TRBV6-2, TRBV6-3 and other indistinguishable V segments were excluded.

V shed 3 bases, J shed 6 bases, and the junction held 9 bases outside the gene matches. From germline, CDR1 is SGDLS and CDR2 YYNGEE. The CDR3 totals 14 residues. PCR employed 60 Vbeta and 13 Jbeta primers. Libraries were prepared by immunoSEQ multiplex PCR; TCRdb keeps only in-frame clonotypes and omits some of them. This sample has about 130,000 clones, with 81% found just once. A word on this clone: Its cognate antigen is unknown.

Sequencing was carried out using PBMCs. This TCR derives from a man aged 18 to 29 in good health and CMV-seropositive. This chain links TRBV9 with TRBJ2-7; 7 bases line up with TRBD1. The CDR3 loop is CASSADRAWGEQYF. CDR3 nucleotides: TGTGCCAGCAGCGCCGACAGGGCGTGGGGCGAGCAGTACTTC.